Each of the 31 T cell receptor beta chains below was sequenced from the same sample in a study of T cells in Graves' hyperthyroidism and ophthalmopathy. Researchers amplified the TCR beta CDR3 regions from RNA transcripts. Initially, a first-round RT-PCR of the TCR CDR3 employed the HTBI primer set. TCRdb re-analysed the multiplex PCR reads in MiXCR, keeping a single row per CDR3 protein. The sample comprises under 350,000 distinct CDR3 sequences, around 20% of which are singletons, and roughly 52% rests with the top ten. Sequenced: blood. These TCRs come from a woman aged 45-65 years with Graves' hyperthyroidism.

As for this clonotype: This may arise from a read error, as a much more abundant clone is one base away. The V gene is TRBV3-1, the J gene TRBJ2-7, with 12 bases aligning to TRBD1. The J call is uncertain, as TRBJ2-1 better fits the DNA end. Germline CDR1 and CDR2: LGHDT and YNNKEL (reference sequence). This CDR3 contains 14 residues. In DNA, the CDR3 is TGTGCCAGCAGCCGCGGGACAGGGGGCTACGAGCAGTTCTTC. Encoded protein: CASSRGTGGYEQFF.

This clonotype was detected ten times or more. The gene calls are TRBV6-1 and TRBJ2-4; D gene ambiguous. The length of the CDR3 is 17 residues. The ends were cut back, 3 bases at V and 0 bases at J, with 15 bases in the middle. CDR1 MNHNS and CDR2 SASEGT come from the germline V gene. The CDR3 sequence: CASSDRGVTRAKNIQYF. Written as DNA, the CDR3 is TGTGCCAGCAGTGACAGAGGAGTAACAAGAGCCAAAAACATTCAGTACTTC.

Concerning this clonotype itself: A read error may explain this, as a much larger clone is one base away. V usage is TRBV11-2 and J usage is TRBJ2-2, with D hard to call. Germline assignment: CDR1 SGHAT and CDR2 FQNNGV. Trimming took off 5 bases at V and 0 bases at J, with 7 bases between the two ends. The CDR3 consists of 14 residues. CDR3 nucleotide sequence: TGTGCCAGCAGCAGGGCTACGAACACCGGGGAGCTGTTTTTT. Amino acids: CASSRATNTGELFF.

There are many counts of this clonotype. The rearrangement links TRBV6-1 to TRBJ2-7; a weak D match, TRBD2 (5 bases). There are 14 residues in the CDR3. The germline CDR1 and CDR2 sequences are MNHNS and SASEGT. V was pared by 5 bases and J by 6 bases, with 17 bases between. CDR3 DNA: TGTGCCAGCAGTTCGTCGCTAGCCAAAGGCGAGCAGTACTTC. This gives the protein CASSSSLAKGEQYF.

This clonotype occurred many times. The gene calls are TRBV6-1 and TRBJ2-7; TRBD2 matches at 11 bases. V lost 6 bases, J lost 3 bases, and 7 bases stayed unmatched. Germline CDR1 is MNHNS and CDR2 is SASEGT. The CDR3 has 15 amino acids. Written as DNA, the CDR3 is TGTGCCAGCAGGACGGGACTAGCGGAGATCTACGAGCAGTACTTC. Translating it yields CASRTGLAEIYEQYF.

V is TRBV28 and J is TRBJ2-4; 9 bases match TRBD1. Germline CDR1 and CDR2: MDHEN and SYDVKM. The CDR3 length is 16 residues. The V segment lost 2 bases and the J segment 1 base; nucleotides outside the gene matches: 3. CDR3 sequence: CASSLDRGIAKNIQYF. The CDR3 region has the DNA TGTGCCAGCAGTTTAGACAGGGGGATTGCCAAAAACATTCAGTACTTC.

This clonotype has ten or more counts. For the CDR3, the DNA is TGCAGTGCTTGGACTAGCGACACCGGGGAGCTGTTTTTT. Amino acid sequence: CSAWTSDTGELFF. The chain employs TRBV20-1 and TRBJ2-2; 9 positions match TRBD2. CDR3 length equals 13 residues. Germline V gives CDR1 DFQATT, CDR2 SNEGSKA (reference sequence). The V and J ends lost 5 bases and 3 bases, in that order; junction bases with no gene match: 1.

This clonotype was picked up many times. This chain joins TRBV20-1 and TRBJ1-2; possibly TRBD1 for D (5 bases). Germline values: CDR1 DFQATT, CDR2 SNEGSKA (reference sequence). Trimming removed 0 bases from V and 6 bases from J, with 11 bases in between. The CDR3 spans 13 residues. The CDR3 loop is CSARDRAGHGYTF. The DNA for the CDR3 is TGCAGTGCTAGAGATCGGGCAGGGCATGGCTACACCTTC.

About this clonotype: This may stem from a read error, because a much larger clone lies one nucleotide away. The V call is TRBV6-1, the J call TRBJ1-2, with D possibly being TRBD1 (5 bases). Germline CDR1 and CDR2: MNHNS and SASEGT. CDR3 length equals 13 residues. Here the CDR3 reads CASSPGSGYGYAF. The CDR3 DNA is TGTGCCAGCAGCCCAGGGTCAGGCTATGGCTACGCCTTC.

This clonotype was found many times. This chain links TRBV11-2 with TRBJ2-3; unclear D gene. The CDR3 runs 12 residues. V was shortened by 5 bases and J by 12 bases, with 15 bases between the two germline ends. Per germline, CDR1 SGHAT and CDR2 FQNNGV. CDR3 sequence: CASSPRSTYQYF. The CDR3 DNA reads TGTGCCAGCAGCCCCCGGTCTACCTATCAGTATTTT.

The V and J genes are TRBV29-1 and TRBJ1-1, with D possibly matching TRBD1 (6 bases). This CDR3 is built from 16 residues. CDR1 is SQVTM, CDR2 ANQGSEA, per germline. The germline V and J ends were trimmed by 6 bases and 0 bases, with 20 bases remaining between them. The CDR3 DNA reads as TGCAGCGTCAGTGGGGGGCACCATTCCATGAACACTGAAGCTTTCTTT. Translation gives CSVSGGHHSMNTEAFF.

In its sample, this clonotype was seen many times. For the CDR3, the DNA is TGCGCCAGCAGCCCGGAGGGCGCCTACGAGCAGTACTTC. Protein product: CASSPEGAYEQYF. The J gene is TRBJ2-7, the V gene TRBV5-1; D perhaps matches TRBD2 (6 bases). Deletions cut 4 bases from V and 2 bases from J, with 10 bases between. From germline, CDR1 is SGHRS and CDR2 YFSETQ. The CDR3 has 13 amino acids.

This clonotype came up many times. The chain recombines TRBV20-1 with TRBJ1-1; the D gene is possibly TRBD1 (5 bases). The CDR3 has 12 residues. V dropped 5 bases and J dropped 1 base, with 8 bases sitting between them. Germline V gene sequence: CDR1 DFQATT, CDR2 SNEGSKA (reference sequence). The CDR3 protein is CSAVQENTEAFF. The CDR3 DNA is TGCAGTGCTGTACAGGAGAACACTGAAGCTTTCTTT.

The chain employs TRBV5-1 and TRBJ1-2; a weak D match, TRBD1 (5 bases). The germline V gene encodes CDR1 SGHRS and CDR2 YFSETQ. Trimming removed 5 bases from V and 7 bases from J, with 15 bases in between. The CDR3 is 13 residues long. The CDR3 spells CASREGPQGGYTF. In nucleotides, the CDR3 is TGCGCCAGCAGAGAAGGACCTCAGGGTGGCTACACCTTC.

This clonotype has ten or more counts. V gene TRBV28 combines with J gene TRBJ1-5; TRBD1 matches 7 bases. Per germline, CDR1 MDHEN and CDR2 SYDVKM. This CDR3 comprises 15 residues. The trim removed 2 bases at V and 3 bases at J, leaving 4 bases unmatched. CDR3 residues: CASSLRQGNNQPQHF. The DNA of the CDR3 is TGTGCCAGCAGTTTAAGACAGGGAAACAATCAGCCCCAGCATTTT.

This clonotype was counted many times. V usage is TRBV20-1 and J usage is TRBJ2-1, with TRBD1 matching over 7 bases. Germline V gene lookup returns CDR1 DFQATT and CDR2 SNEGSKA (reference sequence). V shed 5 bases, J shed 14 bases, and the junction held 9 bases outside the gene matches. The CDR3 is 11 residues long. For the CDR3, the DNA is TGCAGTGCTGCCGATCCGGGACAGAAGTTCTTC. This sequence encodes CSAADPGQKFF.

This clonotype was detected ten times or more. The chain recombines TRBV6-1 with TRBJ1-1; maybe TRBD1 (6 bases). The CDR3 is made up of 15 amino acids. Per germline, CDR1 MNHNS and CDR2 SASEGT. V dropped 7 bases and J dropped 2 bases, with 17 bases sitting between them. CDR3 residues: CASNPLQGINTEAFF. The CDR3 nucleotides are TGTGCCAGCAATCCGCTACAGGGAATAAACACTGAAGCTTTCTTT.

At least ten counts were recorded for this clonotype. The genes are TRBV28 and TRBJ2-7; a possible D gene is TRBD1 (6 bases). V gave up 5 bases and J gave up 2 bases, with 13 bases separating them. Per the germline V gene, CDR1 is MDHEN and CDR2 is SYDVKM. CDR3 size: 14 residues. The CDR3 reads CASSPRDTAYEQYF. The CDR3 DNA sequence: TGTGCCAGCAGTCCCCGGGACACTGCCTACGAGCAGTACTTC.

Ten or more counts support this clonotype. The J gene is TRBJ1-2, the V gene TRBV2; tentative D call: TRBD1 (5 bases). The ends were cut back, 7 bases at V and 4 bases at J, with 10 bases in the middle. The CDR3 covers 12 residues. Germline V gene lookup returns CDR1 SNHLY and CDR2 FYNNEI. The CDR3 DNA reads TGTGCCAGCATCGGGCAGGGCTATGGCTACACCTTC. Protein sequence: CASIGQGYGYTF.

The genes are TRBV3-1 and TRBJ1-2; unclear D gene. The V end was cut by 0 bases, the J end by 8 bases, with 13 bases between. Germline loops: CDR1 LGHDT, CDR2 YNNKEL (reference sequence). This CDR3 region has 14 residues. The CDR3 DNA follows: TGTGCCAGCAGCCAAGATCTATCTGGGGTCGGCTACACCTTC. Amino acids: CASSQDLSGVGYTF.

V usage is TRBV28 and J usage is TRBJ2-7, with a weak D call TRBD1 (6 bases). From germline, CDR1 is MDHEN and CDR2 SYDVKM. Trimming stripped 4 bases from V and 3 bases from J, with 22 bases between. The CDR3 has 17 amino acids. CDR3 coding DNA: TGTGCCAGCAGTTCCTTCTGGGGGCGGCAGGGCTTCTACGAGCAGTACTTC. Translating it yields CASSSFWGRQGFYEQYF.

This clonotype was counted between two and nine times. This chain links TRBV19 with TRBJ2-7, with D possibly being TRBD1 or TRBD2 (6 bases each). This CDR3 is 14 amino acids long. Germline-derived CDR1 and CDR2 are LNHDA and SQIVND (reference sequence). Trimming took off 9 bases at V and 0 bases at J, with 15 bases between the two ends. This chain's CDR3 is CASETGAYSYEQYF. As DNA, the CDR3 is TGTGCCAGCGAAACGGGGGCCTACTCCTACGAGCAGTACTTC.

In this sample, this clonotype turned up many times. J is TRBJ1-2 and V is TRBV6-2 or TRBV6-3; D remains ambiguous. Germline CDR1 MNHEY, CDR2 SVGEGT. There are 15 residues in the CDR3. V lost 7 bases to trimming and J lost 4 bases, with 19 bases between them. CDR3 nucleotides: TGTGCCAGCACCCCCTCGGGGAGAATTCGCTATGGCTACACCTTC. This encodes CASTPSGRIRYGYTF.

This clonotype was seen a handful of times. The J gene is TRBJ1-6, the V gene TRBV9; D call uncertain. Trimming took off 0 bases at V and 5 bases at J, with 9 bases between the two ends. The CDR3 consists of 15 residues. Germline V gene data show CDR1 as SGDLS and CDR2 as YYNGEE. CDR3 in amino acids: CASSVAPGDNSPLHF. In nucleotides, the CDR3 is TGTGCCAGCAGCGTAGCTCCGGGCGATAATTCACCCCTCCACTTT.

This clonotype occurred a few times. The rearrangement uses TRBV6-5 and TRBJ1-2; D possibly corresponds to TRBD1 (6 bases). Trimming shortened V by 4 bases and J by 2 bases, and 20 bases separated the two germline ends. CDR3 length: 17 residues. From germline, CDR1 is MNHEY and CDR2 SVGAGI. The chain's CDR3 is CASSSPSGVGGNYGYTF. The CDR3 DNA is TGTGCCAGCAGTTCTCCCTCGGGGGTGGGGGGCAACTATGGCTACACCTTC.

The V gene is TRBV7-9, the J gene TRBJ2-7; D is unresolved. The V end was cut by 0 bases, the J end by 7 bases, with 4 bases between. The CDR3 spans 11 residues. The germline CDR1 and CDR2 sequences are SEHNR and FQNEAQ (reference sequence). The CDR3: CASSLAEEQYF. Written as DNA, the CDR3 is TGTGCCAGCAGCTTAGCGGAAGAGCAGTACTTC.

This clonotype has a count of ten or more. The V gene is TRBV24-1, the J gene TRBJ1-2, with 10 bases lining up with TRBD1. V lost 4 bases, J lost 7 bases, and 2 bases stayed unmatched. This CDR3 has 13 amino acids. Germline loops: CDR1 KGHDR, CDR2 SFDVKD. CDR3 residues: CATSEDRGAGYTF. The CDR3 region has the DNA TGTGCCACCAGTGAGGACAGGGGGGCTGGCTACACCTTC.

This CDR3 reads CSARQGPRNTGELFF. The CDR3 DNA follows: TGCAGCGCTCGACAGGGGCCGCGTAACACCGGGGAGCTGTTTTTT. The chain has TRBV29-1 and TRBJ2-2; 8 bases match TRBD1. The germline CDR1 and CDR2 sequences are SQVTM and ANQGSEA. With V trimmed by 7 bases and J by 2 bases, 9 bases remained unmatched. The CDR3 is made up of 15 amino acids.

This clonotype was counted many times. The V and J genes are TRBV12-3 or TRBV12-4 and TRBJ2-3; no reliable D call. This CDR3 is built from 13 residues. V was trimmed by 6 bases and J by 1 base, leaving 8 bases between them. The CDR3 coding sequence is TGTGCCAGCAGCCCCATAGGCACAGATACGCAGTATTTT. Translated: CASSPIGTDTQYF.

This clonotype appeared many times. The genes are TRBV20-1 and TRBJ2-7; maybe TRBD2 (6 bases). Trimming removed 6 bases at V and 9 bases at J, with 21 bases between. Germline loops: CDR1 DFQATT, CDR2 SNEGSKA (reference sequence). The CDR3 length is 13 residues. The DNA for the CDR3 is TGCAGTGCCCTGGACTACCTCAGAAGCAGGCAGTACTTC. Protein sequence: CSALDYLRSRQYF.

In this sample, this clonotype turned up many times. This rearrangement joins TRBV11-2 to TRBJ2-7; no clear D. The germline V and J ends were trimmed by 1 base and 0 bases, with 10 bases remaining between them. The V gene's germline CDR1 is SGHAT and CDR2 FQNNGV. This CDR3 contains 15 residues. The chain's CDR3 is CASSLVPVYSYEQYF. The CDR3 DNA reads TGTGCCAGCAGCTTAGTTCCAGTTTACTCCTACGAGCAGTACTTC.